What follows are 10 T cell receptor beta chains derived from one specimen sequenced in a study of shared clonotypes between healthy human individuals. The data were produced by immunoSEQ multiplex PCR, yet TCRdb's version contains in-frame clones alone and is incomplete. The sample has fewer than 650,000 clones; roughly 79% are singletons. The sample was PBMCs. These TCRs come from a woman aged 40 to 50 in good health. Some clones in this sample may be carry-over from other donors' samples.

The genes are TRBV6-1 and TRBJ2-2; D uncertain. Per germline, CDR1 MNHNS and CDR2 SASEGT. V lost 6 bases, J lost 1 base, and 9 bases lay in between. This CDR3 is built from 14 residues. The CDR3 loop is CASRRTGNTGELFF. In DNA form, the CDR3 reads TGTGCCAGCAGAAGGACGGGGAACACCGGGGAGCTGTTTTTT.

The chain uses TRBV6-6 and TRBJ2-7; 7 bases line up with TRBD2. Germline lookup yields CDR1 MNHNY and CDR2 SVGAGI (reference sequence). The ends lost 6 bases at V and 6 bases at J; junction bases unmatched: 8. This CDR3 comprises 13 residues. CDR3 residues: CASSLSGTGEQYF. The CDR3 nucleotides are TGTGCCAGCAGCCTCAGCGGGACTGGCGAGCAGTACTTC.

V and J are TRBV30 and TRBJ1-2; a possible D gene is TRBD1 (6 bases). The CDR3 runs 15 residues. Germline CDR1 reads GTSNPN; CDR2 reads SVGIG (reference sequence). Trimming removed 0 bases from V and 4 bases from J, with 15 bases in between. CDR3 bases: TGTGCCTGGAGTGTACAGGGATCCCTAACCTATGGCTACACCTTC. This translates into CAWSVQGSLTYGYTF.

This chain links TRBV28 with TRBJ2-5; 8 positions agree with TRBD1. V was pared by 10 bases and J by 2 bases, with 6 bases of the junction left unmatched. Germline-derived CDR1 and CDR2 are MDHEN and SYDVKM. The CDR3 covers 13 residues. The CDR3 protein is CATNRGTQETQYF. CDR3 coding DNA: TGTGCCACGAACAGGGGGACACAAGAGACCCAGTACTTC. Complete variable domain (other parts from reference TRBV28 and TRBJ2-5): DVKVTQSSRYLVKRTGEKVFLECVQDMDHENMFWYRQDPGLGLRLIYFSYDVKMKEKGDIPEGYSVSREKKERFSLILESASTNQTSMYLCATNRGTQETQYFGPGTRLLVL.

The chain has TRBV5-7 and TRBJ1-1; D is perhaps TRBD1 (6 bases). TRBV5-7 is filed as an ORF, its function uncertain. The CDR3 is 13 amino acids. The V end was cut by 0 bases, the J end by 11 bases, with 14 bases between. This CDR3 is CASSLAMGARAFF. The CDR3 DNA sequence: TGTGCCAGCAGCTTGGCCATGGGGGCAAGGGCTTTCTTT.

Turning to this clone: Relative to the germline gene, one junction end is altered; a read error may explain this. V gene TRBV2 combines with J gene TRBJ2-2; 9 bases align to TRBD1. The germline V gene has CDR1 SNHLY and CDR2 FYNNEI. The CDR3 consists of 16 residues. CDR3 sequence: CASPGTGIGLTGELFF. For the CDR3, the DNA is TGCGCCAGCCCCGGGACAGGGATCGGTCTCACCGGGGAGCTGTTTTTT.

V and J are TRBV10-3 and TRBJ1-1, with D possibly being TRBD1 (5 bases). V gave up 2 bases and J gave up 4 bases, with 11 bases separating them. The germline CDR1 and CDR2 sequences are ENHRY and SYGVKD. The CDR3 length is 14 residues. CDR3 nucleotides: TGTGCCATCAGTGAGGCGGGGCGCCGCACTGAAGCTTTCTTT. This gives the protein CAISEAGRRTEAFF.

The V call is TRBV7-8, the J call TRBJ2-1; 12 bases line up with TRBD2. This CDR3 spans 14 amino acids. The germline CDR1 and CDR2 sequences are SGHVS and FQNEAQ. V shed 5 bases, J shed 4 bases, and the junction held 0 bases outside the gene matches. The CDR3 DNA follows: TGTGCCAGCAGCGGACTAGCGGGGTACAATGAGCAGTTCTTC. This sequence encodes CASSGLAGYNEQFF.

The V gene is TRBV28, the J gene TRBJ2-5; D not certain. The better agreement between TRBJ2-7 and the DNA end casts doubt on the J call. This CDR3 spans 12 amino acids. CDR1 and CDR2 from the germline V gene are MDHEN and SYDVKM. Here the CDR3 reads CASSFLNYEQYF. The CDR3 nucleotides read TGTGCCAGCAGTTTCTTGAACTACGAGCAGTACTTC.

V usage is TRBV5-1 and J usage is TRBJ2-6; D may be TRBD2 (5 bases). V was cut by 0 bases and J by 2 bases, with 6 bases left in between. In germline, CDR1 is SGHRS, CDR2 YFSETQ. The CDR3 consists of 15 residues. CDR3 in amino acids: CASSLEGAGANVLTF. The DNA of the CDR3 is TGCGCCAGCAGCTTGGAGGGAGCTGGGGCCAACGTCCTGACTTTC. The full variable domain, completed using reference TRBV5-1 and TRBJ2-6, is KAGVTQTPRYLIKTRGQQVTLSCSPISGHRSVSWYQQTPGQGLQFLFEYFSETQRNKGNFPGRFSGRQFSNSRSEMNVSTLELGDSALYLCASSLEGAGANVLTFGAGSRLTVL.